The clone carrying this T cell receptor beta chain was recorded a few times. Its antigen remains unknown. The sample belongs to a study of beta chain features in type 1 diabetes. Study-level results: Moderately but significantly shorter TCRB CDR3s were found in Type 1 diabetes patients in all four CD4+ subsets.

Every bit of the isolated RNA underwent reverse transcription, so sequencing read expressed TCRB transcripts. TCRdb's copy holds only in-frame clones and misses some; the assay was immunoSEQ multiplex PCR. The repertoire holds 250,000 or so clones, with around 21% as singletons. This TCR was sampled from a woman aged 40-49 years with type 1 diabetes. Sequences were obtained from naive CD4+ T cells from blood.

CDR3 sequence: CATSRDGTVNQPQHF. The CDR3 nucleotides are TGTGCCACCAGCAGAGACGGGACAGTCAATCAGCCCCAGCATTTT. V usage is TRBV15 and J usage is TRBJ1-5; 7 bases are a match to TRBD1. The V segment lost 0 bases and the J segment 3 bases; nucleotides outside the gene matches: 2. The CDR3 loop spans 15 amino acids. CDR1 LNHNV and CDR2 YYDKDF come from the germline V gene (reference sequence). Filled out from reference TRBV15 and TRBJ1-5, the complete variable domain reads DAMVIQNPRYQVTQFGKPVTLSCSQTLNHNVMYWYQQKSSQAPKLLFHYYDKDFNNEADTPDNFQSRRPNTSFCFLDIRSPGLGDTAMYLCATSRDGTVNQPQHFGDGTRLSIL.